What follows are 14 T cell receptor beta chains derived from one specimen sequenced in a study of T cell responses to AZD1222 COVID-19 vaccine (TCRdb year 2021). Library prep was done by the immunoSEQ multiplex PCR assay. The source is immuneACCESS, and TCRdb retained only in-frame sequences with V and J called. Part of the clones is not carried over; for the studies checked, unresolved V genes explain less than half of this, and the remainder is unexplained. The sample yields fewer than 150,000 clones; over 85% were counted once. Together, the top ten hold 3.1% of the sample. This sample's time point label indicates: baseline before first vaccination. The source material was peripheral blood, sampled on day 0 of AZD1222 vaccination. The source is an adult in good health.

The chain couples TRBV9 to TRBJ2-1; 8 bases line up with TRBD1. The CDR3 is made up of 15 amino acids. The V segment lost 0 bases and the J segment 4 bases; nucleotides outside the gene matches: 3. The germline gives CDR1 SGDLS, CDR2 YYNGEE. CDR3 DNA sequence: TGTGCCAGCAGCGTAGGGACAGGGCATTACAATGAGCAGTTCTTC. Amino acids: CASSVGTGHYNEQFF.

This sequence joins TRBV5-1 and TRBJ1-2, with D perhaps TRBD1 (6 bases). The germline gives CDR1 SGHRS, CDR2 YFSETQ. This CDR3 comprises 13 residues. Trimming took 0 bases from V and 8 from J, leaving 11 bases between them. CDR3 coding DNA: TGCGCCAGCAGCTTGGTGGGGGCGGGAGGCTACACCTTC. The encoded protein is CASSLVGAGGYTF.

The rearrangement joins TRBV7-8 to TRBJ1-5; no firm D call. Trimming removed 1 base from V and 0 bases from J, with 13 bases in between. CDR3 length: 17 amino acids. CDR1 is SGHVS and CDR2 is FQNEAQ in the germline V gene. The CDR3 sequence: CASSLGGTPHSNQPQHF. The CDR3 coding sequence is TGTGCCAGCAGCTTAGGGGGAACACCTCATAGCAATCAGCCCCAGCATTTT. The full variable domain, with the rest looked up from reference TRBV7-8 and TRBJ1-5, is GAGVSQSPRYKVAKRGQDVALRCDPISGHVSLFWYQQALGQGPEFLTYFQNEAQLDKSGLPSDRFFAERPEGSVSTLKIQRTQQEDSAVYLCASSLGGTPHSNQPQHFGDGTRLSIL.

The CDR3 protein is CASSVGDSSYEQYF. The CDR3 DNA reads as TGTGCCAGCAGCGTAGGGGACAGCTCCTACGAGCAGTACTTC. The chain joins TRBV9 to TRBJ2-7; 7 bases map to TRBD1. The CDR3 extends over 14 amino acids. The trim removed 0 bases at V and 0 bases at J, leaving 0 bases unmatched. Germline V gene lookup returns CDR1 SGDLS and CDR2 YYNGEE.

With respect to this clone: This sample also contains other DNA sequences that code for the same CDR3. The V gene is TRBV6-5, the J gene TRBJ2-7, with 7 bases fitting TRBD1. This CDR3 comprises 14 residues. The germline CDR1 and CDR2 sequences are MNHEY and SVGAGI. With 0 bases clipped from V and 3 bases from J, the junction kept 2 bases outside the gene matches. CDR3: CASSYSRQGYEQYF. CDR3 sequence (DNA): TGTGCCAGCAGTTACTCCAGACAGGGCTACGAGCAGTACTTC.

V gene TRBV4-3 combines with J gene TRBJ1-1; D ambiguous. Trimming shortened V by 0 bases and J by 2 bases, and 13 bases separated the two germline ends. This CDR3 has 16 residues. From germline, CDR1 is LGHNA and CDR2 YSLEER. CDR3 DNA sequence: TGCGCCAGCAGCCAAGATCACGCCAGCTTAAACACTGAAGCTTTCTTT. Translating gives CASSQDHASLNTEAFF.

The chain carries TRBV6-5 and TRBJ2-7; D may be TRBD1 (6 bases). The CDR3 runs to 14 residues. The V and J ends lost 0 bases and 7 bases respectively, with 13 bases between them. CDR1 and CDR2 from the germline V gene are MNHEY and SVGAGI. CDR3 DNA sequence: TGTGCCAGCAGTTACTCGAACAGGGTAATGGAGCAGTACTTC. Encoded protein: CASSYSNRVMEQYF.

The chain uses TRBV28 and TRBJ2-2; 15 bases are shared with TRBD2. V lost 2 bases and J lost 7; bases outside the gene matches: 2. The germline gives CDR1 MDHEN, CDR2 SYDVKM. CDR3 length: 16 residues. As DNA, the CDR3 is TGTGCCAGCAGTTTACCGGGACTAGCGGGGGGCGGGGAGCTGTTTTTT. Translating gives CASSLPGLAGGGELFF.

The chain uses TRBV7-2 and TRBJ1-5; D is possibly TRBD1 (5 bases). V was clipped by 5 bases and J by 4 bases, with 9 bases between them. The CDR3 is 13 residues long. In germline, CDR1 is SGHTA, CDR2 FQGNSA. CDR3 coding DNA: TGTGCCAGCAGCGAGGGACCGAATCAGCCCCAGCATTTT. It encodes CASSEGPNQPQHF.

The chain links TRBV5-4 to TRBJ2-5, with D possibly TRBD2 on 6 matching bases. The ends were cut back, 5 bases at V and 5 bases at J, with 19 bases in the middle. CDR3 size: 15 residues. Germline V gives CDR1 SGHNT, CDR2 YYREEE (reference sequence). The CDR3 region has the DNA TGTGCCAGCAGGCTGTACGGGAGATACGGGGAGACCCAGTACTTC. Residues: CASRLYGRYGETQYF.

The CDR3 spells CASSYSSRANEKLFF. CDR3 nucleotide sequence: TGTGCCAGCAGTTACTCGAGCCGGGCTAATGAAAAACTGTTTTTT. This rearrangement joins TRBV6-5 to TRBJ1-4; no definite D call. The germline CDR1 and CDR2 sequences are MNHEY and SVGAGI. The V and J ends lost 0 bases and 3 bases respectively, with 8 bases between them. The CDR3 extends over 15 amino acids.

The chain is built from TRBV10-3 and TRBJ1-2; 7 bases are a match to TRBD1. Losses at the gene ends were 7 bases for V and 8 bases for J; bases not matched to a gene: 4. CDR1 ENHRY and CDR2 SYGVKD come from the germline V gene. This CDR3 has 11 amino acids. The DNA for the CDR3 is TGTGCCATCACCACAGGGGACGGCTACACCTTC. This codes for CAITTGDGYTF.

The chain links TRBV5-1 to TRBJ2-7, with 10 bases aligning to TRBD2. The CDR3 runs to 14 residues. The V gene end was trimmed by 7 bases and the J gene end by 5 bases; junction bases not matched to a gene: 9. The germline V gene encodes CDR1 SGHRS and CDR2 YFSETQ. The CDR3 bases are TGCGCCAGCGGGCCAACTAGCGGGACCCACGAGCAGTACTTC. As protein: CASGPTSGTHEQYF.

This chain joins TRBV28 and TRBJ1-6; 8 bases fit TRBD1. V shed 2 bases, J shed 9 bases, and the junction held 3 bases outside the gene matches. The length of the CDR3 is 14 residues. Germline V gene lookup returns CDR1 MDHEN and CDR2 SYDVKM. CDR3 nucleotide sequence: TGTGCCAGCAGTTTAGGACAGGGTCCTTCACCCCTCCACTTT. It translates to CASSLGQGPSPLHF.